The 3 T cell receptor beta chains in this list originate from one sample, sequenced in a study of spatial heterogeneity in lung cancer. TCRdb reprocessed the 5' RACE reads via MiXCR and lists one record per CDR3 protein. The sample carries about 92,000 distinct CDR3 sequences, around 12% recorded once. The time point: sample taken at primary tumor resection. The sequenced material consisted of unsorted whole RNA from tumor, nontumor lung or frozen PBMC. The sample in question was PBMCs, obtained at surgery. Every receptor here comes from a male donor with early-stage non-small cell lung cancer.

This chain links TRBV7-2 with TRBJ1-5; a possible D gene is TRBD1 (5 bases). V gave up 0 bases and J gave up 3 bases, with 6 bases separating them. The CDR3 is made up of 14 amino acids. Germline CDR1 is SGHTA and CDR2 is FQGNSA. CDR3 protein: CASSLAGANQPQHF. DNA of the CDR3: TGTGCCAGCAGCTTAGCAGGGGCCAATCAGCCCCAGCATTTT.

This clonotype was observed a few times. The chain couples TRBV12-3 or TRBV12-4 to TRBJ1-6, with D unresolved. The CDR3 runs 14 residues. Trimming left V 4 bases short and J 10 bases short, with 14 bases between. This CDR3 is CASSYSQRRSPLHF. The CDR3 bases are TGTGCCAGCAGTTATTCTCAGAGGCGGTCACCCCTCCACTTT.

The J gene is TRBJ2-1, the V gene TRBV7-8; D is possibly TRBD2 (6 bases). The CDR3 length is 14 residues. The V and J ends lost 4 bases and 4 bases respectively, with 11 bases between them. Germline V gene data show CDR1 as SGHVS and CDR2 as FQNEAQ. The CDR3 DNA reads TGTGCCAGCAGCTATAGCGGCCGTTACAATGAGCAGTTCTTC. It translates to CASSYSGRYNEQFF.